The sequence of this T cell receptor (beta chain) was determined in a study of CD8+ T cells in alopecia areata. RNA was extracted and reverse transcribed into cDNA as the sequencing template. Only in-frame clones appear in the TCRdb table, and some are missing; sequencing was by immunoSEQ multiplex PCR. The repertoire has 100,000 to 120,000 clones, roughly three fifths of them found once; the top ten carry about 3.3%. Treatment: oral pan-JAK inhibitor, 5-10 mg twice daily. Germline V gene lookup returns CDR1 SGHRS and CDR2 YFSETQ. The CDR3 is 14 residues long. With V trimmed by 4 bases and J by 3 bases, 4 bases remained unmatched.

The chain couples TRBV5-1 to TRBJ2-5; 9 positions match TRBD1. The sequence was collected from a human donor with alopecia areata. The material sequenced was CD4+ T cells sorted from blood, taken at week 24, from a patient treated with tofacitinib. The CDR3, as DNA: TGCGCCAGCAGCCCGGACAGGGGAAAAGAGACCCAGTACTTC. It is translated as CASSPDRGKETQYF.